Below are 11 T cell receptor beta chains sequenced from a single sample in a study of preoperative IRX-2 immunotherapy in early breast cancer (dated by TCRdb to the late 2010s). The library was generated by the immunoSEQ multiplex PCR assay. TCRdb took over this immuneACCESS table, retaining in-frame rearrangements with V and J assigned. Such tables are incomplete; in checked studies, under half of the missing clones stem from an unresolved V gene, and the remainder is unexplained. The sample table holds around 62,000 clones, of which around 94% were seen once. The leading ten clones occupy 1.5% to 2% of the sample. The treatment or condition label here, explained by the study, means: preoperative locoregional IRX-2 cytokine immunotherapy. The specimen was taken from a patient treated with IRX-2 immunotherapy. The receptors shown here come from a human donor with breast cancer.

V usage is TRBV6-5 and J usage is TRBJ2-7, with D possibly being TRBD1 (6 bases). V lost 6 bases, J lost 3 bases, and 12 bases lay in between. CDR3 length: 13 residues. Germline values: CDR1 MNHEY, CDR2 SVGAGI. DNA of the CDR3: TGTGCCAGCAGCCCGGACAGAAGCTACGAGCAGTACTTC. It yields the protein CASSPDRSYEQYF.

This clone was picked up one time. The rearrangement uses TRBV19 and TRBJ2-5; D perhaps matches TRBD1 (6 bases). The CDR3 loop spans 12 amino acids. Germline CDR1 and CDR2: LNHDA and SQIVND (reference sequence). V dropped 3 bases and J dropped 6 bases, with 8 bases sitting between them. The CDR3 sequence is CASSITGKTQYF. CDR3 bases: TGTGCCAGTAGTATTACAGGGAAGACCCAGTACTTC.

The chain uses TRBV15 and TRBJ1-2; D unclear. CDR1 is LNHNV, CDR2 YYDKDF, per germline (reference sequence). Deletions cut 1 base from V and 0 bases from J, with 12 bases between. The CDR3 length is 16 residues. The CDR3 spells CATSRVGPRTNYGYTF. The CDR3 coding sequence is TGTGCCACCAGCAGAGTGGGCCCCAGGACTAACTATGGCTACACCTTC. Complete variable domain (other parts from reference TRBV15 and TRBJ1-2): DAMVIQNPRYQVTQFGKPVTLSCSQTLNHNVMYWYQQKSSQAPKLLFHYYDKDFNNEADTPDNFQSRRPNTSFCFLDIRSPGLGDTAMYLCATSRVGPRTNYGYTFGSGTRLTVV.

The J gene is TRBJ2-7, the V gene TRBV7-8, with D perhaps TRBD2 (6 bases). V shed 3 bases and J shed 6 bases, with 9 bases lying between them. The CDR3 is 12 residues long. Germline-derived CDR1 and CDR2 are SGHVS and FQNEAQ. DNA of the CDR3: TGTGCCAGCAGCTTCCAGGGAGGCGAGCAGTACTTC. Translating it yields CASSFQGGEQYF.

This clone showed up just once. This sequence joins TRBV14 and TRBJ2-1; weak D call: TRBD2 (6 bases). V was trimmed by 4 bases and J by 8 bases, leaving 15 bases between them. The germline V gene encodes CDR1 SGHDN and CDR2 FVKESK. This CDR3 spans 14 amino acids. CDR3: CASSLGRRRDEQFF. CDR3 nucleotides: TGTGCCAGCAGCCTGGGGAGACGGAGGGATGAGCAGTTCTTC.

The chain combines TRBV6-5 with TRBJ2-7, with D possibly TRBD1 on 5 matching bases. This CDR3 spans 15 amino acids. The V end lost 0 bases, the J end lost 1 base, and 10 bases lay between the germline ends. The germline V gene has CDR1 MNHEY and CDR2 SVGAGI. The CDR3, as DNA: TGTGCCAGCAGTTACTCGATTTCAGGGTCCTACGAGCAGTACTTC. It is translated as CASSYSISGSYEQYF.

The chain links TRBV27 to TRBJ2-1; unclear D gene. The V end was cut by 1 base, the J end by 3 bases, with 13 bases between. Looked up from germline, CDR1 is MNHEY and CDR2 is SMNVEV (reference sequence). The CDR3 is made up of 16 amino acids. The CDR3 DNA reads TGTGCCAGCAGTTTATTTCCAAGCCCTGACTACAATGAGCAGTTCTTC. It codes for CASSLFPSPDYNEQFF.

The J gene is TRBJ2-1, the V gene TRBV7-2, with D unresolved. The germline gives CDR1 SGHTA, CDR2 FQGNSA. V lost 1 base and J 14 bases, leaving 9 bases between the germline ends. The CDR3 has 11 residues. CDR3 sequence reads: CASSLEVEEFF. The CDR3 nucleotides read TGTGCCAGCAGCTTAGAGGTAGAAGAGTTCTTC.

CDR3: CASGDREYGYTF. The CDR3 bases are TGTGCCAGCGGGGACAGGGAGTATGGCTACACCTTC. This sequence joins TRBV28 and TRBJ1-2, with 9 bases matching TRBD1. The germline gives CDR1 MDHEN, CDR2 SYDVKM. This CDR3 has 12 residues. The V gene end was trimmed by 8 bases and the J gene end by 5 bases; junction bases not matched to a gene: 3.

The chain has TRBV30 and TRBJ2-5, with D unresolved. V lost 2 bases to trimming and J lost 9 bases, with 16 bases between them. From germline, CDR1 is GTSNPN and CDR2 SVGIG (reference sequence). The CDR3 covers 13 residues. The CDR3: CAWSILVGRAQYF. In DNA, the CDR3 is TGTGCCTGGAGTATCCTAGTAGGCCGAGCCCAGTACTTC.

The rearrangement joins TRBV11-2 to TRBJ2-7; weak D call: TRBD1 (6 bases). The V end lost 5 bases, the J end lost 3 bases, and 17 bases lay between the germline ends. CDR3 length: 15 residues. CDR1 is SGHAT, CDR2 FQNNGV, per germline. CDR3 in DNA: TGTGCCAGCAGCCAAAGAGGGGGTATTCTCTACGAGCAGTACTTC. This encodes CASSQRGGILYEQYF.